Listed here is a single T cell receptor (beta chain). Its target is unknown. This CDR3 has 15 residues. The germline CDR1 and CDR2 sequences are MNHEY and SMNVEV (reference sequence). Trimming took 2 bases from V and 4 from J; bases not matched to a gene: 3. This specimen belongs to a study of cytotoxic CD8 clonotypes in ibrutinib-treated CLL. Findings of the study overall: Among the clonotypes, public ones were uncommon and contracted or held stable on treatment.

The table came from immunoSEQ multiplex PCR; TCRdb's copy has only in-frame clones and leaves some out. The sample contains some 200,000 clones, 79% of which appear only once. This TCR came from a human donor with chronic lymphocytic leukemia. The sequencing used PBMCs, collected after 12 months of ibrutinib treatment. V is TRBV27 and J is TRBJ2-1; 9 bases match TRBD2. For the CDR3, the DNA is TGTGCCAGCAGTTTAGCGGGGGGGCCATACAATGAGCAGTTCTTC. Translating it yields CASSLAGGPYNEQFF.